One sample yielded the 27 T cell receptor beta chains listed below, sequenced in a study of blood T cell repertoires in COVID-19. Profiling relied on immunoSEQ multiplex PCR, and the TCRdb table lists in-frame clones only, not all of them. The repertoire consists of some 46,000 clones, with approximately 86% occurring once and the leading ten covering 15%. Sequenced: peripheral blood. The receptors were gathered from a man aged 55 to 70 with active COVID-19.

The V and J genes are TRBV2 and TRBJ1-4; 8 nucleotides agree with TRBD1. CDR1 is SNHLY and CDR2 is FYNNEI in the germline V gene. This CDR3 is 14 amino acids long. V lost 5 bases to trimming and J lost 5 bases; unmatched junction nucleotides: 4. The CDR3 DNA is TGTGCCAGCAGTACACAGGGGGGAAATGAAAAACTGTTTTTT. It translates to CASSTQGGNEKLFF.

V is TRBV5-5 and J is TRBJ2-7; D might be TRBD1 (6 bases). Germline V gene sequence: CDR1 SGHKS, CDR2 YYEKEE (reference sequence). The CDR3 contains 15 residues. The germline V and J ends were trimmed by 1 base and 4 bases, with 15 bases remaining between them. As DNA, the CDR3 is TGTGCCAGCAGCTTGAATCCCGGGACACAATACGAGCAGTACTTC. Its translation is CASSLNPGTQYEQYF. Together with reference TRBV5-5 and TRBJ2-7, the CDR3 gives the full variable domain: DAGVTQSPTHLIKTRGQQVTLRCSPISGHKSVSWYQQVLGQGPQFIFQYYEKEERGRGNFPDRFSARQFPNYSSELNVNALLLGDSALYLCASSLNPGTQYEQYFGPGTRLTVT.

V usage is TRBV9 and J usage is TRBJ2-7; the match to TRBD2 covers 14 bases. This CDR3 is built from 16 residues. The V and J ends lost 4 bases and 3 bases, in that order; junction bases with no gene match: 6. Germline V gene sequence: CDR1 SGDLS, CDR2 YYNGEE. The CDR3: CASSPGLAGGLYEQYF. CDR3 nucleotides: TGTGCCAGCAGCCCAGGACTAGCGGGAGGTCTCTACGAGCAGTACTTC.

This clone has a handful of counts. The CDR3 here is CASSQDRQGAQPQHF. The CDR3 DNA is TGCGCCAGCAGCCAAGATCGGCAGGGGGCCCAGCCCCAGCATTTT. V gene TRBV4-3 combines with J gene TRBJ1-5, with TRBD1 identical over 8 bases. CDR3 length equals 15 residues. CDR1 is LGHNA, CDR2 YSLEER, per germline. V was pared by 0 bases and J by 7 bases, with 5 bases of the junction left unmatched.

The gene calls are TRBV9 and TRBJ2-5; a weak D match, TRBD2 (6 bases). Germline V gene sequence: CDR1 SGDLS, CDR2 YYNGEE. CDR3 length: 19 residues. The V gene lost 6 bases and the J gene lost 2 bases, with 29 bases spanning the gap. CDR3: CASTPRIGSRGLVQETQYF. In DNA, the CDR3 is TGTGCCAGCACCCCTCGAATAGGATCCCGGGGGTTGGTACAAGAGACCCAGTACTTC.

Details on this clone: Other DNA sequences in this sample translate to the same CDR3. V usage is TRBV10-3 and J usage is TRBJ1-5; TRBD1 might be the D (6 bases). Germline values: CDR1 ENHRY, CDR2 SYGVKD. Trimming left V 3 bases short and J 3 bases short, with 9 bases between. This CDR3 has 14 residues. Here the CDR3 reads CAISEGQNNQPQHF. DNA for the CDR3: TGTGCCATCAGTGAAGGACAGAACAATCAGCCCCAGCATTTT.

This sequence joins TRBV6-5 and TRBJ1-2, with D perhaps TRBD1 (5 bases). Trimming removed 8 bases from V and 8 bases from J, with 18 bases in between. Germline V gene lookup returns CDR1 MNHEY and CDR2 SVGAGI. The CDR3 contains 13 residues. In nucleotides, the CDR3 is TGTGCCAGCGATCCGGGCCAGGGTCACGGCTACACCTTC. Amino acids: CASDPGQGHGYTF.

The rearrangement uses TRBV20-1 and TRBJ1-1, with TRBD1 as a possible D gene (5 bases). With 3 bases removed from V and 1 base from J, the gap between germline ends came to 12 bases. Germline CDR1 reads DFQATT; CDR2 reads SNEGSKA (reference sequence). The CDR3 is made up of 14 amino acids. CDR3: CSASSRQGNTEAFF. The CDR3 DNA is TGCAGTGCTAGTAGTAGGCAGGGGAACACTGAAGCTTTCTTT.

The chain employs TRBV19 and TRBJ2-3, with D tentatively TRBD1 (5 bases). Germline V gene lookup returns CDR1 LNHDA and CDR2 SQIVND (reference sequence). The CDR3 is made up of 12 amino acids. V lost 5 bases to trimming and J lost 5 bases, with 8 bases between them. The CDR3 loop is CASSDRGDTQYF. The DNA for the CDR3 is TGTGCCAGTAGTGACAGAGGAGATACGCAGTATTTT.

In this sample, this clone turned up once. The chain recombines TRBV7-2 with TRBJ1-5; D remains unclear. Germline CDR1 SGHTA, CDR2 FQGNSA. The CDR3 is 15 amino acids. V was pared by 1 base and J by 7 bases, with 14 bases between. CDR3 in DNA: TGTGCCAGCAGCTTAGATCGGGGTTCGACCCAGCCCCAGCATTTT. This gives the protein CASSLDRGSTQPQHF.

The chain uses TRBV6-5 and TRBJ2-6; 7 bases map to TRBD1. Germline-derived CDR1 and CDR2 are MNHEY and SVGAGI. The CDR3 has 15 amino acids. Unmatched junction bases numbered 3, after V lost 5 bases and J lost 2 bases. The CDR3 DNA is TGTGCCAGCAGTAGAGACAGGGCTGGGGCCAACGTCCTGACTTTC. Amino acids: CASSRDRAGANVLTF.

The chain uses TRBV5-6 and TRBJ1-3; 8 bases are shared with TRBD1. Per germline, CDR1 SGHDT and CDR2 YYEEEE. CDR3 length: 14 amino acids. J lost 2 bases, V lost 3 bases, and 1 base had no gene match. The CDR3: CASSSTGAGNTIYF. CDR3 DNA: TGTGCCAGCAGCTCGACAGGGGCTGGAAACACCATATATTTT.

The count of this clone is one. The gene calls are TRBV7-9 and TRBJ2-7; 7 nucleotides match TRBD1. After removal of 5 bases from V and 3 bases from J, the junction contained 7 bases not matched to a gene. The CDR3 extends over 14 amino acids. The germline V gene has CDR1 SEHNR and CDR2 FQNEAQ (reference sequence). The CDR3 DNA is TGTGCCAGCAGCCCCCGGGGACAGCTCTACGAGCAGTACTTC. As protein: CASSPRGQLYEQYF.

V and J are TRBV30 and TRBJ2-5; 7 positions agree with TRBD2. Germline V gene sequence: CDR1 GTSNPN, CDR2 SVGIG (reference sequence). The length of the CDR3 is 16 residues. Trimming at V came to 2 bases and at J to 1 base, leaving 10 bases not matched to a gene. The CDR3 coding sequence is TGTGCCTGGAGTCCCTTGGACGGGGAGGGCCAAGAGACCCAGTACTTC. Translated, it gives CAWSPLDGEGQETQYF.

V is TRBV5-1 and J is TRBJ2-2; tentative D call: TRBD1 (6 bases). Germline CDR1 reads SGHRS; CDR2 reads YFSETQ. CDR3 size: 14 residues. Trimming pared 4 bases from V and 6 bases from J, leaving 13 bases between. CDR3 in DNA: TGCGCCAGCAGCGAAAGGACAGTTCCCGGGGAGCTGTTTTTT. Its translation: CASSERTVPGELFF.

CDR3 amino acids: CSVEEAQGVGEQYF. The CDR3 bases are TGCAGCGTTGAAGAGGCACAGGGAGTCGGTGAGCAGTACTTC. The V call is TRBV29-1, the J call TRBJ2-7; the D gene is possibly TRBD1 (6 bases). The CDR3 spans 14 residues. The V end lost 0 bases, the J end lost 7 bases, and 16 bases lay between the germline ends. Germline assignment: CDR1 SQVTM and CDR2 ANQGSEA.

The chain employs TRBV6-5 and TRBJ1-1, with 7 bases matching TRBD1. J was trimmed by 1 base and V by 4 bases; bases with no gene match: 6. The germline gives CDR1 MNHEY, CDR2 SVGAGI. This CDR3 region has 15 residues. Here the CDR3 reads CASSWRGQENTEAFF. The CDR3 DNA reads TGTGCCAGCAGTTGGAGGGGGCAGGAGAACACTGAAGCTTTCTTT.

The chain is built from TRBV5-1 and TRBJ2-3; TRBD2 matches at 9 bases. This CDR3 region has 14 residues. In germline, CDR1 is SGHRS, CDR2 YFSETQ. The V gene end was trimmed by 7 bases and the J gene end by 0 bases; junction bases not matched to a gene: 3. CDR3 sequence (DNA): TGCGCCAGCCTAGCGGGGCTAAGCACAGATACGCAGTATTTT. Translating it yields CASLAGLSTDTQYF.

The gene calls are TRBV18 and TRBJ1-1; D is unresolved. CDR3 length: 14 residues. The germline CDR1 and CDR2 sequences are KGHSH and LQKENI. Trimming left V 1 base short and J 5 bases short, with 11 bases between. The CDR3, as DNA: TGTGCCAGCTCACCACAATTGCGGGGTACTGAAGCTTTCTTT. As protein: CASSPQLRGTEAFF.

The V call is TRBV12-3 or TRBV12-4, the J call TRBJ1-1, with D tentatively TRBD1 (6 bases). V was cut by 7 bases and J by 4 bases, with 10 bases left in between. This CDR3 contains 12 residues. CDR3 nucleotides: TGTGCCAGCACCTCAGGGGCCACTGAAGCTTTCTTT. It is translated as CASTSGATEAFF.

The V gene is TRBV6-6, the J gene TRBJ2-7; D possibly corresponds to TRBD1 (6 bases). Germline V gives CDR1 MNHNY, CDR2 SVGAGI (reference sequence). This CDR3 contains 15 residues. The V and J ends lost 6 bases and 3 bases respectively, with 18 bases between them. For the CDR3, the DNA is TGTGCCAGCAGCCGGAGACAGGCAGCGGACTACGAGCAGTACTTC. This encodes CASSRRQAADYEQYF.

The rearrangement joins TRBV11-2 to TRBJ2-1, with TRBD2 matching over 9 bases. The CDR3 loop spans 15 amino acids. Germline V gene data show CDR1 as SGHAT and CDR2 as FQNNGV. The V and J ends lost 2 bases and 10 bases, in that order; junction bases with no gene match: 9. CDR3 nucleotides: TGTGCCAGCAGCTTATTCTCTAGCGGGACTTTGGAGCAGTTCTTC. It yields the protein CASSLFSSGTLEQFF.

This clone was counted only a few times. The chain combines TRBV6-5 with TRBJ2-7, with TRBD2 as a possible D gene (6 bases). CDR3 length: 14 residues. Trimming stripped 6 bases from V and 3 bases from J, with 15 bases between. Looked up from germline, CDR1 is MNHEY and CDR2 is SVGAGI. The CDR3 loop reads CASRSGTSYYEQYF. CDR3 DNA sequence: TGTGCCAGCAGGTCCGGGACTTCGTACTACGAGCAGTACTTC.

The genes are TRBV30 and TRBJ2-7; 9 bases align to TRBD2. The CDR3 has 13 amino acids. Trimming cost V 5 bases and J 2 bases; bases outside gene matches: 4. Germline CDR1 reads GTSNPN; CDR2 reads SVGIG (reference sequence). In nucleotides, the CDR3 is TGTGCCTGGCATAGCGGGAGTGCCTACGAGCAGTACTTC. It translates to CAWHSGSAYEQYF.

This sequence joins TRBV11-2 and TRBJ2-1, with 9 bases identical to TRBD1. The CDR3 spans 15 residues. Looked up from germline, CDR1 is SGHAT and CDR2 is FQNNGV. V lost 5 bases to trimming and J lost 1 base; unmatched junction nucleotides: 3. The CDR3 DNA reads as TGTGCCAGCAGCATCGACAGGGGGTCCTACAATGAGCAGTTCTTC. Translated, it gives CASSIDRGSYNEQFF.

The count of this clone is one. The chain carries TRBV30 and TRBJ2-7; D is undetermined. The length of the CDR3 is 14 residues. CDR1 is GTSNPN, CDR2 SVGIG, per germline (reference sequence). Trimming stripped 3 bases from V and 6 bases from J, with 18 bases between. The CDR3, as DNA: TGTGCCTGGAGCCGGAGACCGCAACGGCTCGAGCAGTACTTC. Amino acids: CAWSRRPQRLEQYF.

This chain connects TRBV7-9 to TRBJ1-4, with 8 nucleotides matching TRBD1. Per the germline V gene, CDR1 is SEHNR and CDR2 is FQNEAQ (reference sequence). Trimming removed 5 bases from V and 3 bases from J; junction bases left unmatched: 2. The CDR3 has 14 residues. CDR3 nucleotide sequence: TGTGCCAGCAGCGTGACAGGGGCTAATGAAAAACTGTTTTTT. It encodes CASSVTGANEKLFF.